A selection of T cell receptor beta chains follows, all from one sample in a study of T cells in Graves' hyperthyroidism and ophthalmopathy. TCRdb re-derived calls from the multiplex PCR reads in MiXCR, one entry per CDR3 protein. Here the sample spans around 250,000 distinct CDR3 sequences, roughly a quarter being singletons. What was sequenced was blood. All receptors derive from a woman between 35 and 50 years old with Graves' ophthalmopathy. Each CDR3 is given with its conserved first and last residue. The order of the fields is V gene, J gene, D gene, clone size, CDR3 protein, CDR3 DNA. D genes are given only for firm matches. Only some rows state a clone size, as once, few, many or a class for expanded clones.

v_gene: TRBV6-5
j_gene: TRBJ2-5
d_gene: .
abundance: .
CDR3aa: CASSYRTGGGETQYF
CDR3nt: TGTGCCAGCAGTTACAGGACGGGGGGCGGAGAGACCCAGTACTTC

v_gene: TRBV4-1
j_gene: TRBJ1-1
d_gene: .
abundance: many
CDR3aa: CASSQSAGTEAFF
CDR3nt: TGCGCCAGCAGCCAATCCGCGGGCACTGAAGCTTTCTTT

v_gene: TRBV25-1
j_gene: TRBJ1-5
d_gene: TRBD1
abundance: many
CDR3aa: CASSDVGQGVDQPQHF
CDR3nt: TGTGCCAGCAGTGATGTGGGACAGGGGGTGGATCAGCCCCAGCATTTT

v_gene: TRBV28
j_gene: TRBJ1-5
d_gene: .
abundance: many
CDR3aa: CASSRPGPQPQHF
CDR3nt: TGTGCCAGCAGCAGGCCGGGGCCCCAGCCCCAGCATTTT

v_gene: TRBV7-3
j_gene: TRBJ2-7
d_gene: TRBD1
abundance: many
CDR3aa: CASSLRGGAASYEQYF
CDR3nt: TGTGCCAGCAGCTTAAGAGGGGGCGCCGCCTCCTACGAGCAGTACTTC

v_gene: TRBV28
j_gene: TRBJ2-6
d_gene: .
abundance: many
CDR3aa: CASSFDYSGANVLTF
CDR3nt: TGTGCCAGCAGTTTTGATTACTCTGGGGCCAACGTCCTGACTTTC

v_gene: TRBV4-1
j_gene: TRBJ1-1
d_gene: TRBD1
abundance: .
CDR3aa: CASSQDYVGTGFNTEAFF
CDR3nt: TGCGCCAGCAGCCAAGATTATGTTGGGACAGGGTTCAACACTGAAGCTTTCTTT

v_gene: TRBV18
j_gene: TRBJ1-1
d_gene: TRBD1
abundance: many
CDR3aa: CASSSPRTGGVTEAFF
CDR3nt: TGTGCCAGCTCATCACCTCGGACAGGGGGAGTCACTGAAGCTTTCTTT

v_gene: TRBV9
j_gene: TRBJ2-7
d_gene: TRBD1
abundance: many
CDR3aa: CASSPTGSQGGEQYF
CDR3nt: TGTGCCAGCAGCCCTACGGGTTCACAGGGGGGCGAGCAGTACTTC

v_gene: TRBV2
j_gene: TRBJ2-7
d_gene: .
abundance: .
CDR3aa: CASPTFQRVPRNERQSF
CDR3nt: TGTGCCAGCCCCACGTTCCAACGGGTGCCCCGAAACGAGCGGCAGTCCTTC

v_gene: TRBV29-1
j_gene: TRBJ2-5
d_gene: .
abundance: many
CDR3aa: CSVDGAGEETQYF
CDR3nt: TGCAGCGTTGACGGTGCAGGGGAAGAGACCCAGTACTTC

v_gene: TRBV6-5
j_gene: TRBJ1-2
d_gene: TRBD1
abundance: many
CDR3aa: CASSYGRDRESYGYTF
CDR3nt: TGTGCCAGCAGTTACGGGAGGGACAGGGAATCCTATGGCTACACCTTC

v_gene: TRBV12-3/TRBV12-4
j_gene: TRBJ2-4
d_gene: .
abundance: many
CDR3aa: CASSLAGAFQYF
CDR3nt: TGTGCCAGCAGCCTAGCAGGGGCATTTCAGTACTTC

v_gene: TRBV28
j_gene: TRBJ1-1
d_gene: .
abundance: many
CDR3aa: CASSSGSKGVREAFF
CDR3nt: TGTGCCAGCAGCTCCGGTAGTAAGGGGGTGCGTGAAGCTTTCTTT

v_gene: TRBV19
j_gene: TRBJ2-2
d_gene: .
abundance: few
CDR3aa: CASSIGGTNTGELFF
CDR3nt: TGTGCCAGTAGTATCGGGGGAACTAACACCGGGGAGCTGTTTTTT

v_gene: TRBV24-1
j_gene: TRBJ2-2
d_gene: .
abundance: many
CDR3aa: CATSDWDNGELFF
CDR3nt: TGTGCCACCAGTGATTGGGATAACGGGGAGCTGTTTTTT

v_gene: TRBV29-1
j_gene: TRBJ2-7
d_gene: TRBD2
abundance: .
CDR3aa: CSVTGTQKSSGTYEQYF
CDR3nt: TGCAGCGTGACCGGGACACAAAAGTCTAGCGGGACCTACGAGCAGTACTTC

v_gene: TRBV12-3/TRBV12-4
j_gene: TRBJ1-1
d_gene: .
abundance: many
CDR3aa: CASRKRWGLDTEAFF
CDR3nt: TGTGCCAGCAGAAAACGCTGGGGCTTGGACACTGAAGCTTTCTTT

v_gene: TRBV24-1
j_gene: TRBJ1-1
d_gene: .
abundance: .
CDR3aa: CATTSSATGNTEAFF
CDR3nt: TGTGCCACCACCAGTTCAGCGACAGGGAACACTGAAGCTTTCTTT

v_gene: TRBV10-3
j_gene: TRBJ1-3
d_gene: .
abundance: few
CDR3aa: CASADSTGNTIYF
CDR3nt: TGTGCCTCGGCGGACAGCACTGGAAACACCATATATTTT

v_gene: TRBV19
j_gene: TRBJ1-1
d_gene: .
abundance: many
CDR3aa: CASSINMNTEAFF
CDR3nt: TGTGCCAGTAGTATCAACATGAACACTGAAGCTTTCTTT

v_gene: TRBV28
j_gene: TRBJ2-2
d_gene: TRBD1
abundance: many
CDR3aa: CASTLRTGGMNTGELFF
CDR3nt: TGTGCCAGCACCTTGCGGACAGGGGGCATGAACACCGGGGAGCTGTTTTTT

v_gene: TRBV10-2
j_gene: TRBJ2-7
d_gene: .
abundance: .
CDR3aa: CASSDRSYEQYF
CDR3nt: TGCGCCAGCAGTGACCGGTCCTACGAGCAGTACTTC

v_gene: TRBV5-1
j_gene: TRBJ1-2
d_gene: .
abundance: many
CDR3aa: CASTESLQSNYGYTF
CDR3nt: TGCGCCAGCACCGAGTCCCTCCAGAGCAACTATGGCTACACCTTC

v_gene: TRBV6-1
j_gene: TRBJ1-6
d_gene: .
abundance: many
CDR3aa: CASRRTASSYNSPLHF
CDR3nt: TGTGCCAGCAGGCGGACAGCGAGCTCCTATAATTCACCCCTCCACTTT

v_gene: TRBV29-1
j_gene: TRBJ1-1
d_gene: TRBD1
abundance: many
CDR3aa: CSVMDRTNTEAFF
CDR3nt: TGCAGCGTTATGGACAGGACGAACACTGAAGCTTTCTTT

v_gene: TRBV7-9
j_gene: TRBJ2-7
d_gene: .
abundance: many
CDR3aa: CASSSWAREYEQYF
CDR3nt: TGTGCCAGCAGCTCCTGGGCTAGGGAGTACGAGCAGTACTTC

v_gene: TRBV30
j_gene: TRBJ1-2
d_gene: TRBD1
abundance: many
CDR3aa: CAWSVSFRGRDGYTF
CDR3nt: TGTGCCTGGAGTGTATCGTTCAGGGGGCGCGACGGCTACACCTTC

v_gene: TRBV30
j_gene: TRBJ1-1
d_gene: TRBD1
abundance: .
CDR3aa: CARSPTGESAFF
CDR3nt: TGTGCCCGGAGTCCAACAGGGGAATCGGCTTTCTTT

v_gene: TRBV21-1
j_gene: TRBJ2-7
d_gene: .
abundance: few
CDR3aa: CAGTAVTLWGLAGEINEQYF
CDR3nt: TGTGCCGGAACTGCGGTAACATTGTGGGGACTAGCGGGTGAAATAAACGAGCAGTACTTC

v_gene: TRBV27
j_gene: TRBJ1-1
d_gene: TRBD1
abundance: .
CDR3aa: CASSLLTGGNTEAFF
CDR3nt: TGTGCCAGCAGTTTACTTACAGGGGGCAACACTGAAGCTTTCTTT

v_gene: TRBV6-1
j_gene: TRBJ1-2
d_gene: TRBD1
abundance: many
CDR3aa: CASSPDRGNYGYTF
CDR3nt: TGTGCCAGCAGCCCGGACAGGGGCAACTATGGCTACACCTTC

v_gene: TRBV9
j_gene: TRBJ2-7
d_gene: .
abundance: many
CDR3aa: CASSRGPAWDRSGEQYF
CDR3nt: TGTGCCAGCAGCCGAGGACCCGCCTGGGACCGTTCCGGCGAGCAGTACTTC

v_gene: TRBV12-3/TRBV12-4
j_gene: TRBJ2-7
d_gene: .
abundance: many
CDR3aa: CASSPRAPAGSQQYF
CDR3nt: TGTGCCAGCAGTCCACGGGCCCCGGCGGGCTCACAGCAGTACTTC

v_gene: TRBV2
j_gene: TRBJ2-7
d_gene: TRBD2
abundance: .
CDR3aa: CASSGMGLAREQYF
CDR3nt: TGTGCCAGCAGCGGGATGGGACTAGCGAGGGAGCAGTACTTC

v_gene: TRBV7-2
j_gene: TRBJ2-5
d_gene: .
abundance: many
CDR3aa: CASSPRYGGQETQYF
CDR3nt: TGTGCCAGCAGCCCCCGGTACGGAGGCCAAGAGACCCAGTACTTC

v_gene: TRBV30
j_gene: TRBJ1-3
d_gene: .
abundance: .
CDR3aa: CAWSSSTIYF
CDR3nt: TGTGCCTGGAGTAGTAGCACCATATATTTT

v_gene: TRBV27
j_gene: TRBJ2-2
d_gene: .
abundance: many
CDR3aa: CASSSIAGTGELFF
CDR3nt: TGTGCCAGCAGCTCCATAGCTGGGACCGGGGAGCTGTTTTTT

v_gene: TRBV12-3/TRBV12-4
j_gene: TRBJ2-5
d_gene: TRBD2
abundance: many
CDR3aa: CASSLRRSGSQETQYF
CDR3nt: TGTGCCAGCAGCCTCCGGCGGAGCGGGAGCCAAGAGACCCAGTACTTC

v_gene: TRBV7-9
j_gene: TRBJ2-7
d_gene: TRBD2
abundance: many
CDR3aa: CASSLDRTSDYEQYF
CDR3nt: TGTGCCAGCAGCTTAGATAGGACTAGCGACTACGAGCAGTACTTC

v_gene: TRBV28
j_gene: TRBJ1-2
d_gene: TRBD1
abundance: many
CDR3aa: CASSIQGHGGYTF
CDR3nt: TGTGCCAGCAGCATACAGGGGCACGGTGGCTACACCTTC

v_gene: TRBV4-2
j_gene: TRBJ1-1
d_gene: .
abundance: many
CDR3aa: CASSRRLLQESHTEAFF
CDR3nt: TGTGCCAGCAGCCGGAGGTTATTACAGGAATCTCACACTGAAGCTTTCTTT

v_gene: TRBV28
j_gene: TRBJ2-7
d_gene: .
abundance: many
CDR3aa: CASGTYSYEQYF
CDR3nt: TGTGCCAGCGGGACCTACTCCTACGAGCAGTACTTC